This entry lists 16 T cell receptor beta chains sequenced from one sample in a study of beta chain features in type 1 diabetes. Every isolated RNA sample was fully reverse transcribed, so sequencing captured expressed TCRB transcripts. TCRdb keeps only in-frame clones here, not all; method: immunoSEQ multiplex PCR. Of roughly 400,000 clones listed, roughly 16% are singletons. Sequencing used naive CD4+ T cells from blood. The receptor source for this set is a woman under 30 in good health.

In this sample, this clone turned up a few times. This chain uses TRBV5-1 with TRBJ1-1; D remains unclear. Trimming stripped 4 bases from V and 1 base from J, with 8 bases between. Germline CDR1 reads SGHRS; CDR2 reads YFSETQ. This CDR3 has 13 amino acids. This CDR3 reads CASSPLWNTEAFF. The CDR3 nucleotides are TGCGCCAGCAGCCCCTTATGGAACACTGAAGCTTTCTTT.

V gene TRBV27 combines with J gene TRBJ2-7; no definite D call. Trimming stripped 2 bases from V and 5 bases from J, with 10 bases between. Germline V lookup: CDR1 MNHEY, CDR2 SMNVEV (reference sequence). The CDR3 is made up of 13 amino acids. The CDR3 loop is CASSLAWLHEQYF. Here the CDR3 DNA reads TGTGCCAGCAGTTTAGCTTGGCTCCACGAGCAGTACTTC.

This clone appeared a few times. The rearrangement uses TRBV15 and TRBJ2-2, with TRBD2 identical over 8 bases. The CDR3 runs 17 residues. Germline trimming cut 1 base from V and 7 bases from J; bases unmatched to any gene: 11. Looked up from germline, CDR1 is LNHNV and CDR2 is YYDKDF (reference sequence). CDR3 residues: CATSRVSGSRHGGELFF. For the CDR3, the DNA is TGTGCCACCAGCAGAGTCAGCGGGAGCCGCCACGGCGGGGAGCTGTTTTTT.

The chain links TRBV7-9 to TRBJ2-2, with D maybe TRBD1 (6 bases). The germline V gene encodes CDR1 SEHNR and CDR2 FQNEAQ (reference sequence). Between the trimmed V and J ends, which lost 1 base and 7 bases, there was a span of 10 bases. The CDR3 has 14 residues. CDR3 bases: TGTGCCAGCAGCTTAGGCCAGGGGATCGGGGAGCTGTTTTTT. This encodes CASSLGQGIGELFF.

The chain uses TRBV9 and TRBJ1-1; D remains unclear. Germline V gene sequence: CDR1 SGDLS, CDR2 YYNGEE. The CDR3 is made up of 15 amino acids. V was shortened by 1 base and J by 2 bases, with 12 bases between the two germline ends. CDR3 sequence (DNA): TGTGCCAGCAGCGTAATGTCGCAGGCTAACACTGAAGCTTTCTTT. This codes for CASSVMSQANTEAFF. The full variable domain, rest sourced from reference TRBV9 and TRBJ1-1, is DSGVTQTPKHLITATGQRVTLRCSPRSGDLSVYWYQQSLDQGLQFLIQYYNGEERAKGNILERFSAQQFPDLHSELNLSSLELGDSALYFCASSVMSQANTEAFFGQGTRLTVV.

This clone was seen a few times. The chain couples TRBV29-1 to TRBJ2-1; a weak D match, TRBD2 (5 bases). Germline loops: CDR1 SQVTM, CDR2 ANQGSEA. The V and J ends lost 4 bases and 6 bases respectively, with 10 bases between them. This CDR3 comprises 12 residues. CDR3 amino acids: CSVGLIPNEQFF. CDR3 nucleotide sequence: TGCAGCGTTGGACTAATCCCCAATGAGCAGTTCTTC.

The V call is TRBV5-4, the J call TRBJ2-7, with 11 nucleotides matching TRBD1. J lost 5 bases, V lost 0 bases, and 1 base had no gene match. Per the germline V gene, CDR1 is SGHNT and CDR2 is YYREEE (reference sequence). The CDR3 loop spans 14 amino acids. The CDR3 is CASSLGTGGNEQYF. The CDR3 nucleotides read TGTGCCAGCAGCTTGGGGACAGGGGGCAACGAGCAGTACTTC.

This clone has only a few counts. CDR3 in amino acids: CASSEGTGTYEQYF. CDR3 sequence (DNA): TGTGCCAGCAGCGAGGGAACAGGAACCTACGAGCAGTACTTC. The J gene is TRBJ2-7, the V gene TRBV9; a weak D match, TRBD1 (5 bases). This CDR3 comprises 14 residues. The germline V gene has CDR1 SGDLS and CDR2 YYNGEE. V was shortened by 3 bases and J by 2 bases, with 12 bases between the two germline ends.

This sequence joins TRBV29-1 and TRBJ2-3; the D is unclear. Trimming left V 0 bases short and J 4 bases short, with 14 bases between. Germline V gene lookup returns CDR1 SQVTM and CDR2 ANQGSEA. This CDR3 has 15 amino acids. This CDR3 reads CSVEDRKAAPDTQYF. CDR3 coding DNA: TGCAGCGTTGAAGATCGCAAAGCTGCTCCAGATACGCAGTATTTT.

This clone was seen a handful of times. The CDR3 sequence is CASSFKGVIYNEQFF. CDR3 bases: TGTGCCAGCAGCTTCAAGGGGGTAATCTACAATGAGCAGTTCTTC. This chain connects TRBV11-3 to TRBJ2-1; D may be TRBD1 (6 bases). V was clipped by 3 bases and J by 3 bases, with 12 bases between them. CDR3 length: 15 residues. Germline V CDR1 and CDR2: SGHNT, YENEEA.

This clone occurred a few times. The chain employs TRBV7-8 and TRBJ2-1; 7 nucleotides line up with TRBD1. CDR1 and CDR2 from the germline V gene are SGHVS and FQNEAQ. The CDR3 sequence is 15 residues long. J gave up 5 bases and V 1 base, and 5 bases lay outside the gene matches. The CDR3 nucleotides read TGTGCCAGCAGCTTAGTGGGACAGAGGAACAATGAGCAGTTCTTC. Translated, it gives CASSLVGQRNNEQFF.

The V and J genes are TRBV30 and TRBJ1-2; maybe TRBD1 (6 bases). Trimming stripped 2 bases from V and 5 bases from J, with 12 bases between. CDR3 length equals 13 residues. Germline V gene sequence: CDR1 GTSNPN, CDR2 SVGIG (reference sequence). CDR3 nucleotides: TGTGCCTGGAGTCCCAGGGGCAGTTATGGCTACACCTTC. This codes for CAWSPRGSYGYTF.

This clone appeared a few times. The rearrangement joins TRBV5-1 to TRBJ2-2; TRBD2 aligns across 10 bases. The ends lost 1 base at V and 7 bases at J; junction bases unmatched: 7. There are 16 residues in the CDR3. Germline CDR1 is SGHRS and CDR2 is YFSETQ. CDR3 DNA: TGCGCCAGCAGCTTGACAGCGGGAGGGCCCTACGGGGAGCTGTTTTTT. This encodes CASSLTAGGPYGELFF.

This chain links TRBV30 with TRBJ2-7; D is uncertain. V lost 0 bases and J lost 6, with 12 bases in between. In germline, CDR1 is GTSNPN, CDR2 SVGIG (reference sequence). There are 13 residues in the CDR3. The CDR3 region is CAWSVAGLGEQYF. CDR3 nucleotide sequence: TGTGCCTGGAGTGTGGCAGGCCTGGGCGAGCAGTACTTC.

This clone was recorded a few times. The identical CDR3 is also encoded by other nucleotide sequences in the sample. The chain couples TRBV5-1 to TRBJ2-5; D is perhaps TRBD1 (5 bases). The CDR3 sequence is 14 residues long. CDR1 and CDR2 (germline): SGHRS, YFSETQ. V lost 0 bases to trimming and J lost 1 base, with 7 bases between them. CDR3 sequence reads: CASSLVQGQETQYF. The CDR3 bases are TGCGCCAGCAGCTTGGTTCAGGGCCAAGAGACCCAGTACTTC. Supplemented by reference TRBV5-1 and TRBJ2-5, the full variable domain reads KAGVTQTPRYLIKTRGQQVTLSCSPISGHRSVSWYQQTPGQGLQFLFEYFSETQRNKGNFPGRFSGRQFSNSRSEMNVSTLELGDSALYLCASSLVQGQETQYFGPGTRLLVL.

This clone was counted a few times. V and J are TRBV4-1 and TRBJ2-3; a weak D match, TRBD2 (6 bases). V was shortened by 0 bases and J by 2 bases, with 15 bases between the two germline ends. The CDR3 covers 17 residues. Germline V lookup: CDR1 MGHRA, CDR2 YSYEKL. CDR3 sequence reads: CASSQDEGTGLTDTQYF. The CDR3 DNA is TGCGCCAGCAGCCAAGATGAAGGGACTGGCCTCACAGATACGCAGTATTTT.